Described below is a single T cell receptor (beta chain) sequence and its context. The target antigen is unknown. The data originate from a study of naive CD8 T cells in extremely preterm neonates. Study-wide findings and caveats: Preterm samples differed in productive template counts; sample size was small. Preterm infants showed shorter CDR3s, fewer N additions and less trimming than older groups.

In germline, CDR1 is SGHTA, CDR2 FQGTGA. This CDR3 is built from 15 residues. With V trimmed by 2 bases and J by 5 bases, 3 bases remained unmatched. Elective cesarean births at roughly 37-43 weeks, without labor or membrane rupture, supplied the cord blood. Only in-frame clones appear in the TCRdb table, and some are missing; sequencing was by immunoSEQ multiplex PCR. The sample has about 4,900 clones, about 97% seen once. This sequence originates from a newborn in good health. The J gene is TRBJ2-3, the V gene TRBV7-3, with TRBD2 identical over 11 bases. The sample consisted of naive CD8+ T cells from cord blood. For the CDR3, the DNA is TGTGCCAGCAGCTTAGTAGGACTAGCGGGAGATACGCAGTATTTT. Translating it yields CASSLVGLAGDTQYF. The full variable domain, completed using reference TRBV7-3 and TRBJ2-3, is GAGVSQTPSNKVTEKGKYVELRCDPISGHTALYWYRQSLGQGPEFLIYFQGTGAADDSGLPNDRFFAVRPEGSVSTLKIQRTERGDSAVYLCASSLVGLAGDTQYFGPGTRLTVL.